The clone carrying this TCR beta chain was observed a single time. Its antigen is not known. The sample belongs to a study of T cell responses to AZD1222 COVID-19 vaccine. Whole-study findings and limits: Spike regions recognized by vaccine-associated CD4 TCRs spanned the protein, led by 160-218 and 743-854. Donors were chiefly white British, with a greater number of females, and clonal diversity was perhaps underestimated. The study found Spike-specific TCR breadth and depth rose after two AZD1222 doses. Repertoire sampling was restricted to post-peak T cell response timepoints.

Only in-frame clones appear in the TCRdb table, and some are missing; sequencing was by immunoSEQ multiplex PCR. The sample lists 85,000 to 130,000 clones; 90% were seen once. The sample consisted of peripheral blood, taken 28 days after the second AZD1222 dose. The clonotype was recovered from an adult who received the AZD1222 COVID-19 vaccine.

CDR3 loop: CASTPPDRVAYGYTF. CDR3 in DNA: TGTGCCAGCACCCCCCCCGACCGGGTAGCCTATGGCTACACCTTC. This chain links TRBV5-6 with TRBJ1-2, with no clear D. Trimming stripped 6 bases from V and 4 bases from J, with 19 bases between. The CDR3 contains 15 residues. The V gene's germline CDR1 is SGHDT and CDR2 YYEEEE.